Listed below are T cell receptor beta chains from one sample, sequenced in a study of blood T cells in healthy people across ages. Via MiXCR, TCRdb re-called the 5' RACE reads, giving one row per CDR3 protein. The data show about 1.4 million distinct CDR3 sequences, 59% seen once. The sample comprised blood. The receptors derive from a man aged 18 to 30 in good health. The CDR3 runs from the conserved cysteine through the conserved F or W. Fields, in order: J gene, V gene, clone size, CDR3 protein. Rows may omit the clone size; those that give it use once, few, many or a size class.

>TRBJ2-7|TRBV15|NA
CATSREAWQPRYYEQYF
>TRBJ2-3|TRBV20-1|NA
CSVSTIPRPDTQYF
>TRBJ2-1|TRBV7-2|few
CASSFWGQNNEQFF
>TRBJ2-5|TRBV6-6|NA
CASSRERTSGIETQYF
>TRBJ1-5|TRBV4-1|NA
CASSAQANQPQHF
>TRBJ2-3|TRBV7-9|few
CASSLSGGVGTDTQYF
>TRBJ2-5|TRBV20-1|NA
CSAIRLGQYQETQYF
>TRBJ2-4|TRBV7-2|NA
CASSSGLRRDIQYF
>TRBJ2-3|TRBV3-1|NA
CASSQSSNPTDTQYF
>TRBJ1-1|TRBV27|NA
CASSLTGGAGNTEAFF
>TRBJ1-1|TRBV4-3|NA
CASSQDGTAAAEAFF
>TRBJ1-1|TRBV4-1|NA
CASSQEPGQVNTEAFF
>TRBJ1-1|TRBV20-1|NA
CSASRTTGMGRTEAFF
>TRBJ1-2|TRBV21-1|few
CASHNEDRGYGYTF
>TRBJ2-7|TRBV6-6|NA
CASSSGLAGVAEQYF
>TRBJ2-3|TRBV12-3/TRBV12-4|few
CASRPAGGPGTDTQYF
>TRBJ2-3|TRBV12-3/TRBV12-4|NA
CASSSGGTSTDTQYF
>TRBJ2-3|TRBV19|few
CASSRSGISDTQYF
>NA|TRBV30|NA
CAWSAGLVDEQYF
>TRBJ2-3|TRBV4-3|NA
CASSQDHLGRGPDTQYF
>TRBJ2-2|TRBV5-1|NA
CASSLRGFGTGELFF
>TRBJ2-7|TRBV20-1|few
CAYPGQGTHEQYF
>TRBJ1-2|TRBV3-1|NA
CASSPGTGRHGYTF
>TRBJ2-7|TRBV20-1|NA
CSAREVHSYEQYF
>TRBJ2-3|TRBV10-3|once
CATYLGTSKATDTQYF
>TRBJ2-1|TRBV7-2|NA
CASSRQYNEQFF
>TRBJ2-1|TRBV6-5|NA
CANHAVSGSGYEQFF
>NA|TRBV20-1|NA
CSASLSDRDYEQYF
>TRBJ2-1|TRBV27|NA
CASMQGSYNEQFF
>TRBJ2-5|TRBV29-1|NA
CSVGMGRETQYF
>TRBJ2-7|TRBV6-2/TRBV6-3|few
CASRVTGGIYEQYF
>TRBJ1-2|TRBV7-2|NA
CASSPGGQAYGYTF
>TRBJ2-1|TRBV3-1|NA
CASSQRGRNFEQFF
>TRBJ2-5|TRBV6-4|NA
CASSTAGLAYNEQYF
>TRBJ1-2|TRBV27|few
CASRPGREYYGYTF
>TRBJ2-4|TRBV28|few
CASSFKHREQYF
>TRBJ2-4|TRBV6-5|NA
CASSPIRRPNIQYF
>TRBJ2-5|TRBV29-1|NA
CSAVTGGGETQYF
>TRBJ1-2|TRBV20-1|NA
CSASPPDRVSGYTF
>TRBJ2-7|TRBV12-3/TRBV12-4|once
CASSSGLVRPDEQYF
>TRBJ1-1|TRBV5-1|NA
CASSYSQGEAFF
>TRBJ2-3|TRBV10-3|NA
CAISTGLSTDTQYF
>TRBJ1-2|TRBV5-1|few
CASSLNPSTGTSYGYTF
>TRBJ2-7|TRBV20-1|NA
CSAPGVWAYEQYF
>TRBJ2-4|TRBV12-3/TRBV12-4|NA
CASSTSRDIVNIQYF
>TRBJ2-3|TRBV10-3|few
CAISDGGDTQYF
>TRBJ2-4|TRBV20-1|NA
CSAAAGTGREQYF
>NA|TRBV7-6|NA
CASSLEPRSLEQYF
>TRBJ2-2|TRBV28|few
CASSFLQGSGELFF